The present entry profiles one T cell receptor beta chain with its context. Antigen specificity is unknown. This record comes from a study of response to subunit inactivated influenza vaccine. In TCRdb, the RT-PCR reads were re-called with MiXCR into one record per CDR3 protein. The data show about 580,000 distinct CDR3 sequences, 12% to 15% seen once. The germline CDR1 and CDR2 sequences are SGHTA and FQGTGA. V was pared by 1 base and J by 6 bases, with 7 bases between. The CDR3 has 13 amino acids. Study-wide results and limits: Each seasonal influenza vaccination, the authors suggested, recruits few new T cells.

The receptor comes from a man in his fifties who received an inactivated influenza vaccine. The sample was PBMCs from blood, taken about 12 days after vaccination. The gene calls are TRBV7-3 and TRBJ1-5, with unresolved D. CDR3 coding DNA: TGTGCCAGCAGCTTAATTCCGGGTCAGCCCCAGCATTTT. Protein product: CASSLIPGQPQHF.